This T cell receptor (beta chain) was captured in a study of blood T cells in healthy people across ages. About the study: Per two T cells, template switching captured roughly one barcoded beta molecule. Findings and limits, study-wide: TCR beta diversity per million T cells fell roughly linearly with age.

With regard to this clonotype: Its antigen is unidentified.

Through a sample-barcoded 5' primer and a J-beta primer mix, a second PCR was run for roughly 6 to 12 cycles. The template-switch adaptor was a 5' adaptor with 12 random nucleotides. It tagged each cDNA molecule. Using its own MiXCR run on the 5' RACE reads, TCRdb lists one record per CDR3 protein. The sample contains roughly 1.9 million distinct CDR3 sequences, 30% to 40% of which appear only once. Samples each yielded at least 6 micrograms of total RNA. This clonotype was obtained from a human donor in good health. What was sequenced was blood.

The CDR3, as DNA: TGCAGTGCTAGAGAGAGGGCGAGGAGCGACACTGAAGCTTTCTTT. Its protein is CSARERARSDTEAFF. V and J are TRBV20-1 and TRBJ1-1, with D unresolved. Germline V lookup: CDR1 DFQATT, CDR2 SNEGSKA (reference sequence). The CDR3 runs to 15 residues. The V gene lost 0 bases and the J gene lost 3 bases, with 14 bases spanning the gap.